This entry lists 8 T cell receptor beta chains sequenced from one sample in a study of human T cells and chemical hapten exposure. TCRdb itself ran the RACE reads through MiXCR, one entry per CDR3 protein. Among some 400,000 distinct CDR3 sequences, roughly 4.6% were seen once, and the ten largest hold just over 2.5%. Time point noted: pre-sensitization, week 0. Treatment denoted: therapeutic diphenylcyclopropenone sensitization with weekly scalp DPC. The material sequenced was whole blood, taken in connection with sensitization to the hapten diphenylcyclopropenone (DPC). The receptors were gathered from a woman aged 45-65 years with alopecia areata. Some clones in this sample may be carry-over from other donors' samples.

The CDR3 protein is CASSYSRSGTGELFF. In nucleotides, the CDR3 is TGTGCCAGCAGTTACTCCCGATCCGGCACCGGGGAGCTGTTTTTT. The chain uses TRBV6-5 and TRBJ2-2; D unresolved. This CDR3 is built from 15 residues. V lost 0 bases and J 4 bases, leaving 9 bases between the germline ends. CDR1 is MNHEY and CDR2 is SVGAGI in the germline V gene.

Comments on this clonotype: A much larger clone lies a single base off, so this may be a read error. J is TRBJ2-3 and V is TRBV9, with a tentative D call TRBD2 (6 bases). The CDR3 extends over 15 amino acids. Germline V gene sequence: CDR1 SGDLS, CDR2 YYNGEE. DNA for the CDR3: TGTACCAGCAGCGTAGCCAGCGGGAGCACAGATACGCAGTATTTT. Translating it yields CTSSVASGSTDTQYF.

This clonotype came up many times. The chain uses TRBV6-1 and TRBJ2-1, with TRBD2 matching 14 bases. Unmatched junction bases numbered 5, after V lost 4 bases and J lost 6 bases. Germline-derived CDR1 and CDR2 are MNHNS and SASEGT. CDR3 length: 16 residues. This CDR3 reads CASSGLGLAGVNEQFF. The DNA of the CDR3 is TGTGCCAGCAGTGGATTGGGACTAGCGGGGGTCAATGAGCAGTTCTTC.

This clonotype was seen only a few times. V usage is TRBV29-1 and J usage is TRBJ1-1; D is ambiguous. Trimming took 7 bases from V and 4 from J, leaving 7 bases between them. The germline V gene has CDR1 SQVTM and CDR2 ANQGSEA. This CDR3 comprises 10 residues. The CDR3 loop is CSADSTEAFF. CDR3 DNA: TGCAGCGCCGACTCCACTGAAGCTTTCTTT.

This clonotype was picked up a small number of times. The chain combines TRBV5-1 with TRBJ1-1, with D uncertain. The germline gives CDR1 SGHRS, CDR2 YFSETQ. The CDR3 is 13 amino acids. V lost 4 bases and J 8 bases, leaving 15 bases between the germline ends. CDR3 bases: TGCGCCAGCAGCATTACAGCCCCCCTAGAAGCTTTCTTT. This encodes CASSITAPLEAFF.

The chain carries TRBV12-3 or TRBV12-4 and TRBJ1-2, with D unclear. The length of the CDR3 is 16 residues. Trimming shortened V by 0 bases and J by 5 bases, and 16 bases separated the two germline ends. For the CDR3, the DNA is TGTGCCAGCAGTTTAGCGGTTGAGGGAAATAGTTATGGCTACACCTTC. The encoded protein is CASSLAVEGNSYGYTF.

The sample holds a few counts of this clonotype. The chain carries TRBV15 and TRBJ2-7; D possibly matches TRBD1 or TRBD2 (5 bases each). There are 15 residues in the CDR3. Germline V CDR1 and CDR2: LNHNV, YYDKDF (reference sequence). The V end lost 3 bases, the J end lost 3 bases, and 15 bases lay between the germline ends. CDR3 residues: CATSRVRDANYEQYF. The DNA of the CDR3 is TGTGCCACCAGCAGGGTCCGGGACGCAAACTACGAGCAGTACTTC.

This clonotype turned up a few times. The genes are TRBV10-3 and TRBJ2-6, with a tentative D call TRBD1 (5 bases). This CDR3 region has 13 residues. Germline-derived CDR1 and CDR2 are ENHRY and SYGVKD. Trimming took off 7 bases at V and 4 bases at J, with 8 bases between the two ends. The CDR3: CAITQGGANVLTF. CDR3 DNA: TGTGCCATCACCCAGGGCGGGGCCAACGTCCTGACTTTC.